This is a list of T cell receptor beta chains from one sample in a study of early T cells in non-severe SARS-CoV-2 infection. TCRdb independently ran MiXCR on the 5' RACE reads; one entry per CDR3 protein. This repertoire shows roughly 60,000 distinct CDR3 sequences, around 5.2% found once; its top ten account for roughly 7%. The sequencing sample was made of whole blood. The receptors here all came from an adult who was a healthcare worker with PCR-confirmed SARS-CoV-2 infection or an uninfected control (not recorded which). CDR3s include the opening cysteine and the closing phenylalanine or tryptophan. D genes are given only for firm matches. Only part of the rows carry a size: once, few, many, or a class if the clone is expanded.

v_gene: TRBV21-1; d_gene: .; j_gene: TRBJ1-2; abundance: many; CDR3aa: CASTAKEGQGPDNYGYTF; CDR3nt: TGTGCCAGCACCGCTAAGGAGGGACAGGGTCCTGATAACTATGGCTACACCTTC
v_gene: TRBV4-2; d_gene: TRBD1; j_gene: TRBJ1-6; abundance: few; CDR3aa: CASGMSGTGTLSPLHF; CDR3nt: TGTGCCAGCGGGATGTCAGGGACAGGGACACTATCACCCCTCCACTTT
v_gene: TRBV29-1; d_gene: .; j_gene: TRBJ2-2; abundance: many; CDR3aa: CSVEGSTGELFF; CDR3nt: TGCAGCGTTGAAGGTTCCACCGGGGAGCTGTTTTTT
v_gene: TRBV7-2; d_gene: .; j_gene: TRBJ1-5; abundance: many; CDR3aa: CASSLNTLSNQPQHF; CDR3nt: TGTGCCAGCAGCTTAAATACCCTCAGCAATCAGCCCCAGCATTTT
v_gene: TRBV18; d_gene: .; j_gene: TRBJ2-2; abundance: many; CDR3aa: CASSLNGRANGGELFF; CDR3nt: TGTGCCAGCTCATTAAATGGCAGGGCGAACGGCGGGGAGCTGTTTTTT
v_gene: TRBV2; d_gene: .; j_gene: TRBJ2-1; abundance: .; CDR3aa: CASMSGMREQFF; CDR3nt: TGTGCCAGCATGTCGGGTATGAGGGAGCAGTTCTTC
v_gene: TRBV6-5; d_gene: .; j_gene: TRBJ1-6; abundance: many; CDR3aa: CASREGGARNSPLHF; CDR3nt: TGTGCCAGCAGGGAAGGGGGGGCAAGGAATTCACCCCTCCACTTT
v_gene: TRBV7-2; d_gene: TRBD2; j_gene: TRBJ2-3; abundance: .; CDR3aa: CASSFVAGGPDTQYF; CDR3nt: TGTGCCAGCAGCTTCGTAGCGGGGGGCCCAGATACGCAGTATTTT
v_gene: TRBV3-1; d_gene: .; j_gene: TRBJ2-7; abundance: many; CDR3aa: CASSQRLSASYEQYF; CDR3nt: TGTGCCAGCAGCCAAAGGCTGTCGGCCTCCTACGAGCAGTACTTC
v_gene: TRBV6-6; d_gene: .; j_gene: TRBJ2-7; abundance: .; CDR3aa: CASSYASNEQYF; CDR3nt: TGTGCCAGCAGTTACGCTAGCAACGAGCAGTACTTC
v_gene: TRBV5-4; d_gene: .; j_gene: TRBJ2-1; abundance: many; CDR3aa: CASSPRGTGRYNEQFF; CDR3nt: TGTGCCAGCAGCCCGAGGGGAACAGGGAGGTACAATGAGCAGTTCTTC
v_gene: TRBV11-3; d_gene: .; j_gene: TRBJ2-7; abundance: .; CDR3aa: CASSGGGANYEQYF; CDR3nt: TGTGCCAGCAGCGGTGGGGGGGCGAACTACGAGCAGTACTTC
v_gene: TRBV6-5; d_gene: .; j_gene: TRBJ1-1; abundance: many; CDR3aa: CASSSGRWNTEAFF; CDR3nt: TGTGCCAGCAGTTCCGGGCGTTGGAACACTGAAGCTTTCTTT
v_gene: TRBV11-2; d_gene: .; j_gene: TRBJ2-2; abundance: few; CDR3aa: CASNDGTLTTGELFF; CDR3nt: TGTGCCAGCAACGACGGGACACTTACCACCGGGGAGCTGTTTTTT
v_gene: TRBV20-1; d_gene: .; j_gene: TRBJ2-4; abundance: many; CDR3aa: CSARVRQAKNIQYF; CDR3nt: TGCAGTGCTAGAGTCAGGCAAGCCAAAAACATTCAGTACTTC
v_gene: TRBV6-6; d_gene: .; j_gene: TRBJ1-5; abundance: .; CDR3aa: CASSVDLTDQPQHF; CDR3nt: TGTGCCAGCAGTGTGGACCTAACGGATCAGCCCCAGCATTTT
v_gene: TRBV20-1; d_gene: .; j_gene: TRBJ2-7; abundance: many; CDR3aa: CSGEGKAYEQYF; CDR3nt: TGCAGTGGCGAGGGTAAGGCCTACGAGCAGTACTTC
v_gene: TRBV7-9; d_gene: .; j_gene: TRBJ2-5; abundance: many; CDR3aa: CASSLVLGAQETQYF; CDR3nt: TGTGCCAGCAGCTTAGTATTGGGGGCTCAGGAGACCCAGTACTTC
v_gene: TRBV29-1; d_gene: .; j_gene: TRBJ1-2; abundance: few; CDR3aa: CSVENGAKYGYTF; CDR3nt: TGCAGCGTTGAAAATGGGGCTAAGTATGGCTACACCTTC
v_gene: TRBV29-1; d_gene: TRBD1; j_gene: TRBJ1-5; abundance: many; CDR3aa: CSVLQGNQPQHF; CDR3nt: TGCAGCGTACTACAGGGGAATCAGCCCCAGCATTTT
v_gene: TRBV20-1; d_gene: TRBD1; j_gene: TRBJ1-5; abundance: many; CDR3aa: CSAKTMGTGVFQPQHF; CDR3nt: TGCAGTGCTAAAACAATGGGGACAGGGGTTTTTCAGCCCCAGCATTTT
v_gene: TRBV20-1; d_gene: .; j_gene: TRBJ2-3; abundance: few; CDR3aa: CSARDTSGTDTQYF; CDR3nt: TGCAGTGCTAGGGACACCTCGGGCACAGATACGCAGTATTTT
v_gene: TRBV27; d_gene: .; j_gene: TRBJ1-5; abundance: few; CDR3aa: CASTARGGGKYSNQPQHF; CDR3nt: TGTGCCAGCACCGCGAGGGGGGGCGGAAAATATAGCAATCAGCCCCAGCATTTT
v_gene: TRBV7-2; d_gene: TRBD2; j_gene: TRBJ2-5; abundance: few; CDR3aa: CASSLGGRAEETQYF; CDR3nt: TGTGCCAGCAGCTTAGGCGGGAGGGCCGAAGAGACCCAGTACTTC
v_gene: TRBV7-2; d_gene: TRBD1; j_gene: TRBJ2-3; abundance: few; CDR3aa: CASSFSGGDADTQYF; CDR3nt: TGTGCCAGCAGCTTCTCAGGGGGCGATGCGGATACGCAGTATTTT
v_gene: TRBV11-2; d_gene: TRBD2; j_gene: TRBJ2-1; abundance: many; CDR3aa: CASSSPGPGLARNEQFF; CDR3nt: TGTGCCAGCAGCTCCCCCGGTCCGGGACTAGCTAGGAATGAGCAGTTCTTC
v_gene: TRBV5-1; d_gene: .; j_gene: TRBJ2-5; abundance: many; CDR3aa: CASSLPGETQYF; CDR3nt: TGCGCCAGCAGCCTACCGGGGGAGACCCAGTACTTC
v_gene: TRBV2; d_gene: .; j_gene: TRBJ2-3; abundance: .; CDR3aa: CASRRGAADTQYF; CDR3nt: TGTGCCAGCAGACGAGGGGCCGCAGATACGCAGTATTTT
v_gene: TRBV18; d_gene: .; j_gene: TRBJ2-3; abundance: many; CDR3aa: CASSRDSTDTQYF; CDR3nt: TGTGCCAGCTCAAGGGATAGCACAGATACGCAGTATTTT
v_gene: TRBV29-1; d_gene: .; j_gene: TRBJ2-2; abundance: many; CDR3aa: CSVDLQGNTGELFF; CDR3nt: TGCAGCGTTGACCTACAGGGGAACACCGGGGAGCTGTTTTTT
v_gene: TRBV7-9; d_gene: .; j_gene: TRBJ2-3; abundance: many; CDR3aa: CASSPEVGGSTDTQYF; CDR3nt: TGTGCCAGCAGCCCCGAGGTCGGAGGGTCGACAGATACGCAGTATTTT
v_gene: TRBV13; d_gene: TRBD1; j_gene: TRBJ2-7; abundance: .; CDR3aa: CASSLRGGQGFLEQYF; CDR3nt: TGTGCCAGCAGCCTCAGAGGGGGACAGGGCTTCCTCGAGCAGTACTTC
v_gene: TRBV5-6; d_gene: TRBD2; j_gene: TRBJ2-3; abundance: many; CDR3aa: CASSLLAGLPTSTDTQYF; CDR3nt: TGTGCCAGCAGCCTACTAGCGGGACTACCAACTAGCACAGATACGCAGTATTTT
v_gene: TRBV6-5; d_gene: .; j_gene: TRBJ2-2; abundance: many; CDR3aa: CASSYPAGELFF; CDR3nt: TGTGCCAGCAGTTACCCGGCCGGGGAGCTGTTTTTT
v_gene: TRBV10-2; d_gene: TRBD2; j_gene: TRBJ2-3; abundance: few; CDR3aa: CASSDRLAGDLDTQYF; CDR3nt: TGCGCCAGCAGTGACCGACTAGCGGGAGATTTAGATACGCAGTATTTT
v_gene: TRBV12-3/TRBV12-4; d_gene: .; j_gene: TRBJ2-5; abundance: many; CDR3aa: CASGPPGGLETQYF; CDR3nt: TGTGCCAGCGGCCCTCCTGGGGGATTAGAGACCCAGTACTTC
v_gene: TRBV2; d_gene: TRBD1; j_gene: TRBJ1-6; abundance: many; CDR3aa: CASSQPGTGFGSPLHF; CDR3nt: TGTGCCAGCAGTCAACCCGGGACAGGGTTCGGTTCACCCCTCCACTTT
v_gene: TRBV2; d_gene: TRBD1; j_gene: TRBJ1-2; abundance: .; CDR3aa: CARRDRGVYTF; CDR3nt: TGTGCCAGGCGGGACAGGGGAGTCTACACCTTC
v_gene: TRBV7-2; d_gene: TRBD2; j_gene: TRBJ2-1; abundance: many; CDR3aa: CASSPGGALNEQFF; CDR3nt: TGTGCCAGCAGTCCCGGGGGGGCCCTCAATGAGCAGTTCTTC
v_gene: TRBV19; d_gene: .; j_gene: TRBJ1-2; abundance: many; CDR3aa: CASTRLTPAANYGYTF; CDR3nt: TGTGCCAGTACTAGGCTCACACCCGCAGCTAACTATGGCTACACCTTC
v_gene: TRBV6-5; d_gene: .; j_gene: TRBJ1-3; abundance: many; CDR3aa: CASSTRDNSGNTIYF; CDR3nt: TGTGCCAGCAGTACCCGGGACAACTCTGGAAACACCATATATTTT